This T cell receptor beta chain was sequenced in a study of T cell changes during pregnancy in multiple sclerosis. TCRdb's table, derived via immunoSEQ multiplex PCR, lists solely in-frame clones and lacks some. The table records tens of thousands of clones, around 92% of them present only once. V shed 3 bases, J shed 3 bases, and the junction held 8 bases outside the gene matches. CDR3 size: 16 residues. Germline values: CDR1 SGHRS, CDR2 YFSETQ. The genes are TRBV5-1 and TRBJ1-1; 10 bases map to TRBD1. Sequencing was performed on CD8+ T cells from peripheral blood mononuclear cells, taken before pregnancy. The clonotype originates from a female donor with multiple sclerosis, enrolled in a pregnancy study. The CDR3 is CASSSGTGESDTEAFF. CDR3 nucleotide sequence: TGCGCCAGCAGCTCCGGGACAGGGGAGTCCGACACTGAAGCTTTCTTT.